One sample yielded the 5 T cell receptor beta chains listed below, sequenced in a study of T cells after yellow fever vaccination. TCRdb redid the calling of the 5' RACE reads with MiXCR, one entry per CDR3 protein. Of a few hundred thousand distinct CDR3 sequences listed, 17% are singletons. Source: PBMCs, taken more than 4 days after the first yellow fever vaccination. The origin of the receptors is a man between 18 and 29 years old who received the YFV17D yellow fever vaccine.

V usage is TRBV11-2 and J usage is TRBJ2-3; TRBD1 agrees at 10 bases. The CDR3 runs to 16 residues. V lost 1 base, J lost 3 bases, and 4 bases stayed unmatched. Germline CDR1 is SGHAT and CDR2 is FQNNGV. CDR3 amino acids: CASSLATGGRTDTQYF. The CDR3 region has the DNA TGTGCCAGCAGCTTAGCGACAGGGGGCCGGACAGATACGCAGTATTTT.

This clonotype turned up a few times. The chain uses TRBV10-2 and TRBJ1-1; a weak D match, TRBD1 (5 bases). V was trimmed by 5 bases and J by 5 bases, leaving 21 bases between them. The CDR3 extends over 16 amino acids. Germline assignment: CDR1 WSHSY and CDR2 SAAADI. The CDR3: CASSPPDGGARTEAFF. The CDR3 bases are TGCGCCAGCAGTCCCCCTGATGGAGGGGCGAGGACTGAAGCTTTCTTT.

The chain combines TRBV7-3 with TRBJ2-2; D call uncertain. The CDR3 runs to 14 residues. V was cut by 5 bases and J by 6 bases, with 13 bases left in between. CDR1 is SGHTA, CDR2 FQGTGA, per germline. CDR3 sequence reads: CASSPGHKAGELFF. CDR3 nucleotides: TGTGCCAGCAGCCCCGGCCACAAGGCCGGGGAGCTGTTTTTT.

The chain has TRBV4-3 and TRBJ1-2; D is uncertain. CDR1 is LGHNA, CDR2 YSLEER, per germline. V was shortened by 1 base and J by 3 bases, with 9 bases between the two germline ends. CDR3 length: 14 amino acids. The DNA of the CDR3 is TGCGCCAGCAGCCAAGGGACGGACGACTATGGCTACACCTTC. This sequence encodes CASSQGTDDYGYTF.

The J gene is TRBJ1-5, the V gene TRBV3-1; 8 bases map to TRBD1. The CDR3 is 18 residues long. Unmatched junction bases numbered 9, after V lost 0 bases and J lost 2 bases. Germline-derived CDR1 and CDR2 are LGHDT and YNNKEL (reference sequence). The CDR3 loop is CASSQDVSRGLRNQPQHF. CDR3 nucleotide sequence: TGTGCCAGCAGCCAAGATGTGTCCAGGGGGCTTCGCAATCAGCCCCAGCATTTT.